Presented here are 23 T cell receptor beta chains from one specimen sequenced in a study of EBV T-cell therapy then PD-1 blockade in nasopharyngeal carcinoma. Only in-frame clones appear in the TCRdb table, and some are missing; sequencing was by immunoSEQ multiplex PCR. The table shows about 20,000 clones, with roughly 84% occurring only once. These receptors are not linked to any known antigen. The treatment was: AdE1-LMPpoly-expanded autologous EBV-specific T-cell therapy followed by anti-PD-1 nivolumab. This specimen consisted of CD8+ T cells from blood, obtained at roughly day 32 from a patient whose treatment included autologous EBV-specific T cells and nivolumab. The receptors here all came from a man aged 35-49 years with nasopharyngeal carcinoma.

The chain has TRBV20-1 and TRBJ2-6; tentatively, D is TRBD1 (5 bases). In germline, CDR1 is DFQATT, CDR2 SNEGSKA (reference sequence). The V and J ends lost 3 bases and 1 base respectively, with 19 bases between them. CDR3 length equals 18 residues. The CDR3 reads CSASPLGASSSGANVLTF. CDR3 in DNA: TGCAGTGCTAGTCCTCTAGGGGCCTCTTCTTCTGGGGCCAACGTCCTGACTTTC.

V is TRBV6-4 and J is TRBJ2-3; unclear D gene. Germline-derived CDR1 and CDR2 are MRHNA and SNTAGT. Trimming took 2 bases from V and 2 from J, leaving 5 bases between them. CDR3 length: 13 amino acids. The CDR3, as DNA: TGTGCCAGCAGTGACAGGGCCACAGATACGCAGTATTTT. It specifies CASSDRATDTQYF.

V gene TRBV6-6 combines with J gene TRBJ1-2; D uncertain. The germline gives CDR1 MNHNY, CDR2 SVGAGI (reference sequence). CDR3 size: 15 residues. V lost 1 base, J lost 3 bases, and 12 bases lay in between. The CDR3 DNA is TGTGCCAGCAGTTACTACGGAAACCCAGACTATGGCTACACCTTC. Its protein product is CASSYYGNPDYGYTF.

V usage is TRBV6-1 and J usage is TRBJ1-5; D possibly corresponds to TRBD1 (5 bases). Germline loops: CDR1 MNHNS, CDR2 SASEGT. V shed 3 bases and J shed 0 bases, with 15 bases lying between them. The CDR3 spans 17 residues. The CDR3 reads CASSEFVGGGSNQPQHF. In DNA form, the CDR3 reads TGTGCCAGCAGTGAGTTCGTGGGGGGGGGTAGCAATCAGCCCCAGCATTTT.

The V and J genes are TRBV5-1 and TRBJ2-2; weak D call: TRBD1 (5 bases). CDR1 SGHRS and CDR2 YFSETQ come from the germline V gene. There are 13 residues in the CDR3. V lost 8 bases and J 2 bases, leaving 10 bases between the germline ends. CDR3 sequence (DNA): TGCGCCAGTGAGACAGATAACACCGGGGAGCTGTTTTTT. Translating gives CASETDNTGELFF. Variable domain in full (rest from reference TRBV5-1 and TRBJ2-2): KAGVTQTPRYLIKTRGQQVTLSCSPISGHRSVSWYQQTPGQGLQFLFEYFSETQRNKGNFPGRFSGRQFSNSRSEMNVSTLELGDSALYLCASETDNTGELFFGEGSRLTVL.

V and J are TRBV6-5 and TRBJ1-1, with D unresolved. Germline CDR1 is MNHEY and CDR2 is SVGAGI. The CDR3 extends over 11 amino acids. Deletions cut 5 bases from V and 10 bases from J, with 11 bases between. The CDR3 nucleotides are TGTGCCAGCAGTCGGTCCCTGGGAGCTTTCTTT. It translates to CASSRSLGAFF.

This clone was counted between two and nine times. The gene calls are TRBV3-1 (or the pseudogene TRBV3-2) and TRBJ2-1, with TRBD2 matching 11 bases. Per the germline V gene, CDR1 is LGHDT and CDR2 is YNNKEL (reference sequence). V dropped 4 bases and J dropped 6; count of bases not matched to a gene: 11. This CDR3 contains 17 residues. This chain's CDR3 is CASSRVVAGGQGNEQFF. In nucleotides, the CDR3 is TGTGCCAGCAGCCGGGTGGTAGCGGGGGGGCAAGGCAATGAGCAGTTCTTC.

V and J are TRBV27 and TRBJ1-6; a possible D gene is TRBD1 (5 bases). Trimming took off 5 bases at V and 8 bases at J, with 19 bases between the two ends. Germline V lookup: CDR1 MNHEY, CDR2 SMNVEV (reference sequence). This CDR3 comprises 16 residues. The CDR3 reads CASSASQTEEHSPLHF. The CDR3 DNA reads as TGTGCCAGCAGTGCCTCCCAGACAGAGGAACATTCACCCCTCCACTTT.

This chain links TRBV6-1 with TRBJ2-7, with D perhaps being TRBD1 or TRBD2 (7 bases each). Germline V CDR1 and CDR2: MNHNS, SASEGT. The V end was cut by 1 base, the J end by 2 bases, with 12 bases between. This CDR3 spans 15 amino acids. The CDR3, as DNA: TGTGCCAGCAGTGAAGAGGCAGGGGGGGCCTACGAGCAGTACTTC. Translating gives CASSEEAGGAYEQYF.

This clone occurred a few times. The chain combines TRBV5-6 with TRBJ1-6, with a possible D match to TRBD1 (6 bases). The V gene's germline CDR1 is SGHDT and CDR2 YYEEEE. V gave up 7 bases and J gave up 9 bases, with 11 bases separating them. The CDR3 has 12 amino acids. In DNA, the CDR3 is TGTGCCAGCCTCGGAGGGGGTTCACCCCTCCACTTT. Its translation: CASLGGGSPLHF.

V is TRBV27 and J is TRBJ2-7; the D is unclear. CDR1 is MNHEY and CDR2 is SMNVEV in the germline V gene (reference sequence). The ends were cut back, 3 bases at V and 0 bases at J, with 9 bases in the middle. The CDR3 consists of 14 residues. CDR3 nucleotide sequence: TGTGCCAGCAGTTTCGGTGGAAACTCCTACGAGCAGTACTTC. Translating gives CASSFGGNSYEQYF.

The gene calls are TRBV5-4 and TRBJ2-2, with 8 bases identical to TRBD2. V shed 7 bases, J shed 1 base, and the junction held 6 bases outside the gene matches. Germline CDR1 reads SGHNT; CDR2 reads YYREEE (reference sequence). This CDR3 has 15 residues. The CDR3 loop reads CASRKSGGNTGELFF. In nucleotides, the CDR3 is TGTGCCAGCCGTAAAAGCGGGGGGAACACCGGGGAGCTGTTTTTT.

The chain uses TRBV19 and TRBJ2-1; 9 nucleotides match TRBD2. The CDR3 totals 16 residues. CDR1 LNHDA and CDR2 SQIVND come from the germline V gene (reference sequence). The J segment lost 7 bases and the V segment lost 5 bases, leaving 12 bases of the junction unmatched. This chain's CDR3 is CASSPAPGLAGNEQFF. For the CDR3, the DNA is TGTGCCAGTAGTCCAGCTCCGGGACTAGCAGGTAATGAGCAGTTCTTC. The complete variable domain, with remaining parts taken from reference TRBV19 and TRBJ2-1, reads DGGITQSPKYLFRKEGQNVTLSCEQNLNHDAMYWYRQDPGQGLRLIYYSQIVNDFQKGDIAEGYSVSREKKESFPLTVTSAQKNPTAFYLCASSPAPGLAGNEQFFGPGTRLTVL.

The rearrangement joins TRBV24-1 to TRBJ2-2, with D possibly called TRBD1 or TRBD2 (7 bases each). The germline V gene encodes CDR1 KGHDR and CDR2 SFDVKD. The CDR3 has 17 residues. Trimming shortened V by 4 bases and J by 1 base, and 15 bases separated the two germline ends. The CDR3 bases are TGTGCCACCAGTGACCGTGACAGGGAGGGGAACACCGGGGAGCTGTTTTTT. It translates to CATSDRDREGNTGELFF.

V gene TRBV4-3 combines with J gene TRBJ2-2; the D gene is possibly TRBD2 (5 bases). V was clipped by 0 bases and J by 1 base, with 9 bases between them. Germline CDR1 LGHNA, CDR2 YSLEER. This CDR3 has 16 residues. CDR3 coding DNA: TGCGCCAGCAGCCAAGATCCCGGGATGAACACCGGGGAGCTGTTTTTT. This codes for CASSQDPGMNTGELFF.

The rearrangement links TRBV6-5 to TRBJ1-2; tentative D call: TRBD1 (5 bases). Germline V gene lookup returns CDR1 MNHEY and CDR2 SVGAGI. The CDR3 has 15 residues. Trimming removed 1 base at V and 3 bases at J, with 12 bases between. The CDR3: CASSYLGTPHYGYTF. DNA for the CDR3: TGTGCCAGCAGTTACTTAGGGACGCCCCACTATGGCTACACCTTC.

This chain links TRBV7-6 with TRBJ1-5; D not resolved. Between the trimmed V and J ends, which lost 1 base and 7 bases, there was a span of 14 bases. Germline CDR1 and CDR2: SGHVS and FNYEAQ. This CDR3 has 15 residues. The CDR3 loop reads CASSLEARVGQPQHF. CDR3 sequence (DNA): TGTGCCAGCAGCTTAGAGGCGAGGGTAGGACAGCCCCAGCATTTT.

The chain is built from TRBV28 and TRBJ1-1; D is unresolved. V was shortened by 5 bases and J by 1 base, with 11 bases between the two germline ends. The CDR3 contains 14 residues. Germline V gene lookup returns CDR1 MDHEN and CDR2 SYDVKM. CDR3: CASSPVAANTEAFF. CDR3 bases: TGTGCCAGCAGTCCGGTGGCGGCGAACACTGAAGCTTTCTTT.

The chain combines TRBV27 with TRBJ2-7, with TRBD2 matching over 14 bases. V lost 6 bases and J lost 9; bases outside the gene matches: 7. Germline V CDR1 and CDR2: MNHEY, SMNVEV (reference sequence). This CDR3 has 14 residues. The CDR3 coding sequence is TGTGCCAGCAGCCCGACTAGCGGGGGGGCGATGCAGTACTTC. Translating gives CASSPTSGGAMQYF.

This chain connects TRBV9 to TRBJ2-5, with TRBD1 identical over 8 bases. In germline, CDR1 is SGDLS, CDR2 YYNGEE. Unmatched junction bases numbered 8, after V lost 0 bases and J lost 4 bases. CDR3 length: 16 amino acids. The chain's CDR3 is CASSVVGQGAGETQYF. In nucleotides, the CDR3 is TGTGCCAGCAGCGTAGTCGGGCAGGGGGCGGGAGAGACCCAGTACTTC.

This chain links TRBV25-1 with TRBJ2-5; D might be TRBD2 (6 bases). V was cut by 1 base and J by 5 bases, with 11 bases left in between. This CDR3 is 14 amino acids long. The germline V gene encodes CDR1 MGHDK and CDR2 SYGVNS. CDR3: CASSEFGGGETQYF. In DNA form, the CDR3 reads TGTGCCAGCAGTGAATTTGGGGGAGGCGAGACCCAGTACTTC.

This clone is labeled as medium-sized (0.01 to 0.1%). The J gene is TRBJ2-1, the V gene TRBV18; D is undetermined. The V end lost 4 bases, the J end lost 3 bases, and 4 bases lay between the germline ends. The length of the CDR3 is 12 residues. Germline V gene sequence: CDR1 KGHSH, CDR2 LQKENI. This CDR3 is CASSRDYNEQFF. The CDR3 DNA reads TGTGCCAGCTCACGGGACTACAATGAGCAGTTCTTC.

V usage is TRBV5-4 and J usage is TRBJ1-1, with a weak D call TRBD1 (5 bases). Germline-derived CDR1 and CDR2 are SGHNT and YYREEE (reference sequence). This CDR3 is built from 15 residues. Trimming took 4 bases from V and 1 from J, leaving 14 bases between them. In DNA, the CDR3 is TGTGCCAGCAGCCTCCGGCAGGGTGGGAACACTGAAGCTTTCTTT. Translating it yields CASSLRQGGNTEAFF.